Below are 24 T cell receptor beta chains sequenced from a single sample in a study of OX40 agonist ivuxolimab in advanced cancers. Sequencing was performed with immunoSEQ multiplex PCR; in TCRdb, only in-frame clones are kept and a portion is missing. Of around 40,000 clones detected, 65% to 85% appear once; the ten largest clones hold around 21%. The material sequenced was CD4+ or CD8+ T cells sorted from blood, taken in a trial of the OX40 agonist ivuxolimab. All receptors derive from an adult with an advanced solid tumor such as melanoma, head and neck, liver or kidney cancer.

The chain links TRBV7-2 to TRBJ2-6; either TRBD1 or TRBD2 may supply D (5 bases each). Trimming removed 1 base from V and 2 bases from J, with 9 bases in between. Germline V gene data show CDR1 as SGHTA and CDR2 as FQGNSA. The CDR3 contains 16 residues. The chain's CDR3 is CASSLESGPGANVLTF. CDR3 bases: TGTGCCAGCAGCTTAGAGTCGGGGCCTGGGGCCAACGTCCTGACTTTC.

The chain joins TRBV19 to TRBJ2-7, with D possibly being TRBD1 or TRBD2 (5 bases each). V lost 4 bases and J 2 bases, leaving 18 bases between the germline ends. This CDR3 is 16 amino acids long. Germline lookup yields CDR1 LNHDA and CDR2 SQIVND (reference sequence). CDR3 sequence: CASSNGPGTTTYEQYF. The DNA of the CDR3 is TGTGCCAGTAGTAACGGCCCGGGGACGACGACCTACGAGCAGTACTTC.

This CDR3 is CASSLVRGNYGYTF. For the CDR3, the DNA is TGTGCCAGCAGCTTAGTTCGGGGGAACTATGGCTACACCTTC. The J gene is TRBJ1-2, the V gene TRBV7-2; TRBD1 is a possible D gene (5 bases). The V gene lost 1 base and the J gene lost 2 bases, with 8 bases spanning the gap. CDR3 length: 14 amino acids. Germline loops: CDR1 SGHTA, CDR2 FQGNSA.

V usage is TRBV6-4 and J usage is TRBJ1-1; D gene ambiguous. CDR3 length equals 13 residues. Trimming left V 6 bases short and J 0 bases short, with 8 bases between. Per the germline V gene, CDR1 is MRHNA and CDR2 is SNTAGT. The CDR3 here is CASRAAVNTEAFF. In DNA, the CDR3 is TGTGCCAGCAGAGCGGCTGTGAACACTGAAGCTTTCTTT.

The chain has TRBV28 and TRBJ1-1, with TRBD1 identical over 7 bases. Per germline, CDR1 MDHEN and CDR2 SYDVKM. The length of the CDR3 is 15 residues. With 6 bases clipped from V and 8 bases from J, the junction kept 15 bases outside the gene matches. The CDR3: CASSLALTGAPEAFF. CDR3 nucleotide sequence: TGTGCCAGCAGCCTCGCCCTTACAGGGGCCCCCGAAGCTTTCTTT.

CDR3 DNA: TGTGCCAGCAGCCAAGATCTTTGGGGACAGGGGACAGATACGCAGTATTTT. Translation gives CASSQDLWGQGTDTQYF. This chain uses TRBV2 with TRBJ2-3; 10 bases line up with TRBD1. Germline CDR1 reads SNHLY; CDR2 reads FYNNEI. This CDR3 comprises 17 residues. Trimming removed 6 bases from V and 3 bases from J; junction bases left unmatched: 12.

The V and J genes are TRBV2 and TRBJ2-5, with 8 bases fitting TRBD2. There are 14 residues in the CDR3. Trimming cost V 4 bases and J 4 bases; bases outside gene matches: 5. Germline V gives CDR1 SNHLY, CDR2 FYNNEI. This CDR3 reads CASSGAGAGETQYF. Written as DNA, the CDR3 is TGTGCCAGCAGTGGAGCGGGGGCCGGAGAGACCCAGTACTTC.

V usage is TRBV4-1 and J usage is TRBJ2-1, with D possibly TRBD1 on 6 matching bases. The CDR3 extends over 15 amino acids. V was shortened by 1 base and J by 0 bases, with 7 bases between the two germline ends. Germline assignment: CDR1 MGHRA and CDR2 YSYEKL. The CDR3 sequence is CASSQVGGSYNEQFF. The DNA of the CDR3 is TGCGCCAGCAGCCAAGTAGGGGGCTCCTACAATGAGCAGTTCTTC.

This sequence joins TRBV2 and TRBJ1-2; the D gene is possibly TRBD1 (6 bases). Germline CDR1 and CDR2: SNHLY and FYNNEI. The CDR3 totals 15 residues. Trimming pared 1 base from V and 0 bases from J, leaving 9 bases between. CDR3 loop: CASSEEDRPNYGYTF. CDR3 nucleotide sequence: TGTGCCAGCAGTGAAGAGGACAGACCTAACTATGGCTACACCTTC.

This clone was counted only a few times. This chain uses TRBV19 with TRBJ1-1; TRBD1 might be the D (5 bases). Germline lookup yields CDR1 LNHDA and CDR2 SQIVND (reference sequence). This CDR3 is built from 16 residues. Trimming shortened V by 5 bases and J by 0 bases, and 16 bases separated the two germline ends. This CDR3 is CASSPGAGSMNTEAFF. The CDR3 DNA sequence: TGTGCCAGTAGTCCTGGGGCGGGGAGTATGAACACTGAAGCTTTCTTT.

There are a few counts of this clone. CDR3 residues: CASSPPAGGDEQFF. CDR3 DNA sequence: TGTGCCAGCTCACCTCCTGCGGGCGGGGATGAGCAGTTCTTC. V gene TRBV18 combines with J gene TRBJ2-1; tentative D call: TRBD2 (6 bases). CDR1 is KGHSH and CDR2 is LQKENI in the germline V gene. V was shortened by 3 bases and J by 8 bases, with 14 bases between the two germline ends. CDR3 length: 14 amino acids.

This clone was observed a single time. The V gene is TRBV4-1, the J gene TRBJ2-5; TRBD2 matches 10 bases. V was clipped by 3 bases and J by 4 bases; unmatched bases: 14. Germline V gives CDR1 MGHRA, CDR2 YSYEKL. This CDR3 is 18 amino acids long. CDR3 DNA: TGCGCCAGCAGCCAGTTGGGACTAGCGTTAATCGGCCCAGAGACCCAGTACTTC. Protein product: CASSQLGLALIGPETQYF.

This clone has just one count. The chain employs TRBV29-1 and TRBJ1-1; TRBD1 might be the D (5 bases). Germline V gene data show CDR1 as SQVTM and CDR2 as ANQGSEA. The V and J ends lost 4 bases and 10 bases respectively, with 13 bases between them. The CDR3 has 11 residues. The CDR3 DNA reads TGCAGCGTTGGGATTCAGGGACGAGCTTTCTTT. Translation gives CSVGIQGRAFF. Full variable domain (outside the CDR3, taken from reference TRBV29-1 and TRBJ1-1): SAVISQKPSRDICQRGTSLTIQCQVDSQVTMMFWYRQQPGQSLTLIATANQGSEATYESGFVIDKFPISRPNLTFSTLTVSNMSPEDSSIYLCSVGIQGRAFFGQGTRLTVV.

The chain recombines TRBV2 with TRBJ1-6; weak D call: TRBD1 (5 bases). The CDR3 is 16 residues long. The germline V gene encodes CDR1 SNHLY and CDR2 FYNNEI. The germline V and J ends were trimmed by 5 bases and 0 bases, with 11 bases remaining between them. The CDR3, as DNA: TGTGCCAGCAGTTCTACAGGAAGCTCCTATAATTCACCCCTCCACTTT. Translation: CASSSTGSSYNSPLHF.

The V call is TRBV6-6, the J call TRBJ2-1, with 7 positions matching TRBD1. The germline V gene has CDR1 MNHNY and CDR2 SVGAGI (reference sequence). This CDR3 contains 15 residues. The J segment lost 1 base and the V segment lost 0 bases, leaving 0 bases of the junction unmatched. CDR3 bases: TGTGCCAGCAGTTACTCGGGACAGTCCTACAATGAGCAGTTCTTC. This gives the protein CASSYSGQSYNEQFF.

The chain employs TRBV7-9 and TRBJ2-5, with TRBD1 identical over 7 bases. Germline V gene data show CDR1 as SEHNR and CDR2 as FQNEAQ (reference sequence). This CDR3 contains 14 residues. J was trimmed by 4 bases and V by 5 bases; bases with no gene match: 7. The CDR3 is CASSHRQGGETQYF. For the CDR3, the DNA is TGTGCCAGCAGCCACAGACAGGGCGGAGAGACCCAGTACTTC.

The V and J genes are TRBV28 and TRBJ1-1; D might be TRBD1 (6 bases). V gave up 10 bases and J gave up 4 bases, with 16 bases separating them. The CDR3 length is 13 residues. Germline loops: CDR1 MDHEN, CDR2 SYDVKM. CDR3 bases: TGTGCCACTTCTGGGGGCTTGTTCACTGAAGCTTTCTTT. Translation gives CATSGGLFTEAFF.

The V call is TRBV27, the J call TRBJ1-5; D remains unclear. CDR3 length: 17 residues. V was cut by 5 bases and J by 0 bases, with 17 bases left in between. The germline CDR1 and CDR2 sequences are MNHEY and SMNVEV (reference sequence). CDR3 region: CASSACPGDYSNQPQHF. CDR3 coding DNA: TGTGCCAGCAGTGCCTGCCCCGGGGATTATAGCAATCAGCCCCAGCATTTT.

This clone was seen once. The V gene is TRBV6-6, the J gene TRBJ1-6; 7 nucleotides agree with TRBD1. Germline V gene lookup returns CDR1 MNHNY and CDR2 SVGAGI (reference sequence). The V gene end was trimmed by 0 bases and the J gene end by 7 bases; junction bases not matched to a gene: 3. This CDR3 spans 15 amino acids. DNA of the CDR3: TGTGCCAGCAGTTACTCAGGGGGCGCAAATTCACCCCTCCACTTT. It encodes CASSYSGGANSPLHF.

The sample holds a few counts of this clone. V usage is TRBV6-6 and J usage is TRBJ1-6, with D tentatively TRBD1 (5 bases). The CDR3 covers 13 residues. V was trimmed by 6 bases and J by 18 bases, leaving 21 bases between them. The germline gives CDR1 MNHNY, CDR2 SVGAGI (reference sequence). The CDR3 sequence: CASRPRGTSKTHF. DNA for the CDR3: TGTGCCAGCAGACCCCGGGGCACCTCGAAGACCCACTTT.

The V call is TRBV5-1, the J call TRBJ1-4; D remains ambiguous. V lost 0 bases and J lost 6, with 12 bases in between. Germline CDR1 is SGHRS and CDR2 is YFSETQ. CDR3 length: 15 amino acids. This CDR3 is CASSLARRPDEKLFF. The CDR3 bases are TGCGCCAGCAGCTTGGCCCGGCGTCCGGATGAAAAACTGTTTTTT.

The count of this clone is one. The chain links TRBV20-1 to TRBJ2-7; no clear D gene. Trimming took 5 bases from V and 0 from J, leaving 5 bases between them. Germline V gene lookup returns CDR1 DFQATT and CDR2 SNEGSKA (reference sequence). This CDR3 contains 11 residues. The CDR3 reads CSAASSYEQYF. As DNA, the CDR3 is TGCAGTGCTGCTAGCTCCTACGAGCAGTACTTC.

This rearrangement joins TRBV19 to TRBJ2-5, with 9 positions matching TRBD2. After removal of 4 bases from V and 0 bases from J, the junction contained 6 bases not matched to a gene. This CDR3 region has 16 residues. Germline V gene lookup returns CDR1 LNHDA and CDR2 SQIVND (reference sequence). The CDR3 loop is CASSKAGLAYQETQYF. DNA for the CDR3: TGTGCCAGTAGTAAGGCGGGACTAGCTTACCAAGAGACCCAGTACTTC.

The J gene is TRBJ1-2, the V gene TRBV28; TRBD1 matches at 7 bases. CDR1 is MDHEN, CDR2 SYDVKM, per germline. This CDR3 has 13 residues. V shed 5 bases, J shed 3 bases, and the junction held 3 bases outside the gene matches. In DNA, the CDR3 is TGTGCCAGCAGTATAGGACAGGACTATGGCTACACCTTC. Amino acids: CASSIGQDYGYTF.